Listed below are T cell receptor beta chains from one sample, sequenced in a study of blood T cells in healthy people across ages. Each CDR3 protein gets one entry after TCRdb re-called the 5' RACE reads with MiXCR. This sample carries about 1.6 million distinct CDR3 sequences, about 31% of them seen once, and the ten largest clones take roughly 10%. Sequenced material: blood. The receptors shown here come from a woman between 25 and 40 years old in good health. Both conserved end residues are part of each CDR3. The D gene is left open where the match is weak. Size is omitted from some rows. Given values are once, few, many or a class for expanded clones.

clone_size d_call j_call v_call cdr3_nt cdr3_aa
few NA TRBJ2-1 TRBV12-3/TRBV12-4 TGTGCCAGTTCCTTTGGGACAATGTGGAATGAGCAGTTCTTC CASSFGTMWNEQFF
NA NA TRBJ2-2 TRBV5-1 TGCGCCAGCAGAGATGAGCGACGGAACACCGGGGAGCTGTTTTTT CASRDERRNTGELFF
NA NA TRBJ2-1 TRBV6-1 TGTGCCAGCAGTAGCCTGATGGGGCCTGAGCAGTTCTTC CASSSLMGPEQFF
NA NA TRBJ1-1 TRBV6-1 TGTGCCGTCCTATTGGGACGACTGTATGGAATTGAAGCTTTCTTT CAVLLGRLYGIEAFF
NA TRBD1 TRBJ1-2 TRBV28 TGTGCCAGCAGTTTGAACAGGGGTGGCTATGACTACACCTTC CASSLNRGGYDYTF
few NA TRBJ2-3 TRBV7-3 TGTGCCAGCAGCTTGGTTGTGAGTGCAGATACGCAGTATTTT CASSLVVSADTQYF
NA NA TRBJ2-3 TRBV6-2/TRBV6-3 TGTGCCAGCAGTTCTCCGTTGGAGCGGGAGTATTTT CASSSPLEREYF
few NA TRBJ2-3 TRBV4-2 TGTGCCAGCAGCCAAGACGCTAGTCTAGGGACAGATACGCAGTATTTT CASSQDASLGTDTQYF
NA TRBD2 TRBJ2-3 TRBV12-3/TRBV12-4 TGTGCCAGCAGTTTTAGCGGGGGGGGGGGAGATACGCAGTATTTT CASSFSGGGGDTQYF
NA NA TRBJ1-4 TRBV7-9 TGTGCCAGCAGCCTCACCCCCTCCGAAAAACTGTTTTTT CASSLTPSEKLFF
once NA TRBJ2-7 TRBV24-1 TGTGCCACCAGTGATCAAGCGGCAGGACTCTACGAGCAGTACTTC CATSDQAAGLYEQYF
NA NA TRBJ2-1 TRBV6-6 TGTGCCAGCAGTTACTCCATACAGGGAATCGATGAGCAGTTCTTC CASSYSIQGIDEQFF
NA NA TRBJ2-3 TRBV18 TGTGCCAGCTCACCACCGCGGAGCGGAACCCGCACAGATACGCAGTATTTT CASSPPRSGTRTDTQYF
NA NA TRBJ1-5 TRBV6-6 TGTGCCGGCAGTTTCCCCCCGGTTGGAAATCAGCCCCAGCATTTT CAGSFPPVGNQPQHF
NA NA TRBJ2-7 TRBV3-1 TGTGCCAGCAGCCAAGGGAAGGGTCGGTACGAGCAGTACTTC CASSQGKGRYEQYF
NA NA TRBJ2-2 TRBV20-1 TGCAGTGCTAGAGATCCGGGGCGCGATACCGGGGAGCTGTTTTTT CSARDPGRDTGELFF
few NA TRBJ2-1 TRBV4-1 TGCGCCAGCAGCCAATCCCCCGCACGGGAAACCTACAATGAGCAGTTCTTC CASSQSPARETYNEQFF
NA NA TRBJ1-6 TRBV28 TGTGCCAGCAGTCCCTGGGAAGGTGATTCACCCCGCCACTTT CASSPWEGDSPRHF
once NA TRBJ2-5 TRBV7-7 TGTGCCAGCAGCTTAGGGGCAGGGTTGAGACAAGAGACCCAGTACTTC CASSLGAGLRQETQYF
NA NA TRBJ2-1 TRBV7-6 TGTGCCAGCAGCGTACACCTGAACAATGAGCAGTTCTTC CASSVHLNNEQFF
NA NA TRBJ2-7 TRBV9 TGTGCCAGCAGCGTAGGACGGGATCCTCGGTACGAGCAGTACTTC CASSVGRDPRYEQYF
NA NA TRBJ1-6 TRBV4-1 TGCGCCAGCCGCCTTCAGGGTGTGAATTCACCCCTCCACTTT CASRLQGVNSPLHF
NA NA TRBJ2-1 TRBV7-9 TGTGCCAGCTCAAACCTAGCGCCGGGGTTCTTC CASSNLAPGFF
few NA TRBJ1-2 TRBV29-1 TGCAGCGTTGCTGCAGGGAACTATGGCTACACCTTC CSVAAGNYGYTF
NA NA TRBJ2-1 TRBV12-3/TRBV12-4 TGTGCCAGCAGTTGGTTGAGTTTTGGTCATGAGCAGTTCTTC CASSWLSFGHEQFF
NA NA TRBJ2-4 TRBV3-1 TGTGCCAGCAGCCGTATAGGACAGCCCTCGGGGGAGCAGTACTTC CASSRIGQPSGEQYF
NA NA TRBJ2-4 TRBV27 TGTGCCAGCAGTTTAGGTCAGGGGTACTACGGGCAGTACTTC CASSLGQGYYGQYF
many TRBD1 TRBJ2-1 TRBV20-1 TGCAGTGCTAGGACAGGGGGTGAGCAGTTCTTC CSARTGGEQFF
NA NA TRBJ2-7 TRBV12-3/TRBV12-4 TGTGCCAGCAGTTGCTTTGGCGGAACCTACGAGCAGTACTTC CASSCFGGTYEQYF
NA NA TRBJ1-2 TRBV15 TGTGCCACCAGCAGAGATCGACGCGGGGGAAACTATGGCTACACCTTC CATSRDRRGGNYGYTF
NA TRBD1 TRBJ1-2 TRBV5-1 TGCGCCAGCAGCCCCGCGGGCAGGGGGCTTAAGAACTATGGCTACACCTTC CASSPAGRGLKNYGYTF
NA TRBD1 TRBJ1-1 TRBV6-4 TGTGCCAGTCAACAGGGGGCGAGCACTGAAGCTTTCTTT CASQQGASTEAFF
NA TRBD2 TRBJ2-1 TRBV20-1 TGCAGTGCCGGGGGGGGGGATGGCACCTCCTACAATGAGCAGTTCTTC CSAGGGDGTSYNEQFF
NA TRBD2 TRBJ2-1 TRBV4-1 TGCGCCAGCAGCCAAGATCAAGCGGGGGCCCTCTACAATGAGCAGTTCTTC CASSQDQAGALYNEQFF
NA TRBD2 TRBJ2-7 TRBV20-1 TGCAGTGCTAGAGTAATCGGGACTAGCTGGAACGAGCAGTACTTC CSARVIGTSWNEQYF
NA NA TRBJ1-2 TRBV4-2 TGTGCCAGCGGCCCAAGGGGTAGTAGCTATGGCTACACCTTC CASGPRGSSYGYTF
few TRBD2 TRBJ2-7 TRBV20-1 TGCAGTGCTAGACGGCCAGCGGGGACGTACGAGCAGTACTTC CSARRPAGTYEQYF
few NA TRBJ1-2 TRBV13 TGTGCCAGCAAGCTACAGGGCGCTAACTATGGCTACACCTTC CASKLQGANYGYTF
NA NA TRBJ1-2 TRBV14 TGTGCCAGCAGCCAAGCTGGGGCGGCGGGCTATGGCTACACCTTC CASSQAGAAGYGYTF
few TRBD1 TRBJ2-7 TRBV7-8 TGTGCCAGCAGCCCGCGGACAGGGTTGAGCGAGCAGTACTTC CASSPRTGLSEQYF
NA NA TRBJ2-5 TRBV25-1 TGTGCCAGCAGTGAATGGCGTGAGCACCAAGAGACCCAGTACTTC CASSEWREHQETQYF
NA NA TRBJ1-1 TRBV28 TGTGCCAGCAGTTTGACACCTCCGAACACTGAAGCTTTCTTT CASSLTPPNTEAFF
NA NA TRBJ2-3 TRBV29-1 TGCAGCGTCCCGCCGTCGGGGGGCGATCATAGAGGAGATGCGCAGTATTTT CSVPPSGGDHRGDAQYF
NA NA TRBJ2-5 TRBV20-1 TGCAGTGCAAGGACCCACGGACAGCCGCAAGAGACCCAGTACTTC CSARTHGQPQETQYF
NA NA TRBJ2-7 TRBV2 TGTGCCAGCAACTATCAGGGGAATAATATTGACGAGCAGTACTTC CASNYQGNNIDEQYF
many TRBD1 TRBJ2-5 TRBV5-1 TGCGCCAGCAGCTGGGACAGGGGAGAGACCCAGTACTTC CASSWDRGETQYF
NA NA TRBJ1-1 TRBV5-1 TGCGCCAGCAGCTGGGGCGGTGGGACCTACACTGAAGCTTTCTTT CASSWGGGTYTEAFF
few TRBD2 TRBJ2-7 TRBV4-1 TGCGCCAGCAGCCAGGGACTAGCGGCGATCTACGAGCAGTACTTC CASSQGLAAIYEQYF
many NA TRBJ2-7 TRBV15 TGTGCCACCAGCACGGACAGTTGGAGCAACGAGCAGTACTTC CATSTDSWSNEQYF
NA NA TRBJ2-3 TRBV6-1 TGTGCCAGCAGCGAATTCACAGATACGCAGTATTTT CASSEFTDTQYF
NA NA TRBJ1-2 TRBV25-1 TGTGCCAGCAGTGATCTCTCCCGCAGGGGAGCTAACTATGGCTACACCTTC CASSDLSRRGANYGYTF
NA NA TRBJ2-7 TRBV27 TGTGCCACCAGTATCGGCCCTTGGGGCTACGAGCAGTACTTC CATSIGPWGYEQYF
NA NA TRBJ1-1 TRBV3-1 TGTGCCAGCAGCCAAGATTTGGGGGGAACTGAAGCTTTCTTT CASSQDLGGTEAFF
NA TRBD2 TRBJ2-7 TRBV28 TGTGCCAGCAGCCGGAGCGGGGGGGGCTTAGACGAGCAGTACTTC CASSRSGGGLDEQYF
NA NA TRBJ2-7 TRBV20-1 TGCAGTGCTAGAGAACAGAGCCCCTACGAGCAGTACTTC CSAREQSPYEQYF
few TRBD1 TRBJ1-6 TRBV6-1 TGTGCCAGCATCATGGGACAGCTGAATTCACCCCTCCACTTT CASIMGQLNSPLHF
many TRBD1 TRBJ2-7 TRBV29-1 TGCAGCGCAGGACAGGAGAGATCGCAGTACTTC CSAGQERSQYF